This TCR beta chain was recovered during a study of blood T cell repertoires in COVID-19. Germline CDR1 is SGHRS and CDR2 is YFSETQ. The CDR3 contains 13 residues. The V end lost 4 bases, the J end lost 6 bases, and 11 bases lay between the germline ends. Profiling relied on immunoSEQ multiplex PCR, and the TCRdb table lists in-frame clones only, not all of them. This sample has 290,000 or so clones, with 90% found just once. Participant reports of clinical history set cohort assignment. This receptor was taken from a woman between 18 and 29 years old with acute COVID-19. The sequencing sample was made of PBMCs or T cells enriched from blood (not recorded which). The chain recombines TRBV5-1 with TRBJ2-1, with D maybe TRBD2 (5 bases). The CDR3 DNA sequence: TGCGCCAGCAGCGTGGACTTTCCCAATGAGCAGTTCTTC. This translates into CASSVDFPNEQFF. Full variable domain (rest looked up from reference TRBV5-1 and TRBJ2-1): KAGVTQTPRYLIKTRGQQVTLSCSPISGHRSVSWYQQTPGQGLQFLFEYFSETQRNKGNFPGRFSGRQFSNSRSEMNVSTLELGDSALYLCASSVDFPNEQFFGPGTRLTVL.